The rows below give T cell receptor beta chains drawn from one sample of a study of T cell repertoires in cytomegalovirus infection. TCRdb re-called the reads with MiXCR, one entry per CDR3 protein. Here the sample spans 250,000 to 300,000 distinct CDR3 sequences, roughly 13% being singletons. Sequencing input: PBMCs. Receptors were obtained from a human donor in good health (CMV status not recorded). Some clones in this sample may be carry-over from other donors' samples. Each CDR3 is given with its conserved first and last residue. Fields, in order: J gene, clone size, D gene, V gene, CDR3 DNA, CDR3 protein. The D gene is left open where the match is weak. The size of a clone is reported for some rows only, either as once, few or many, or as a class for expanded clones.

TRBJ2-7	few	TRBD2	TRBV5-1	TGCGCCAGCAGCCAAAGGACTAGTGGGGCCGAGCAGTACTTC	CASSQRTSGAEQYF
TRBJ2-7	many	.	TRBV7-9	TGTGCCAGCAGCTCAAGAATAGACTCTAGGGGCGAGCAGTACTTC	CASSSRIDSRGEQYF
TRBJ2-7	.	.	TRBV20-1	TGCAGTGCTAGAGACCCCTCGGCAGGGGCCTACGAGCAGTACTTC	CSARDPSAGAYEQYF
TRBJ2-7	.	.	TRBV5-4	TGTGCCAGCAGCCTATCGCCGGCAGGGACCTACGAGCAGTACTTC	CASSLSPAGTYEQYF
TRBJ1-1	.	TRBD1	TRBV7-3	TGTGCCAGCAGCTTAGACAGGGACAATGAAGCTTTCTTT	CASSLDRDNEAFF
TRBJ1-2	few	TRBD1	TRBV5-1	TGCGCCAGCAGCTTCGAACCCTTCCGACAGGGAGTCTACACCTTC	CASSFEPFRQGVYTF
TRBJ2-3	many	TRBD1	TRBV27	TGTGCCAGCAGTTCCTGGACAGGGGGGCGCACAGATACGCAGTATTTT	CASSSWTGGRTDTQYF
TRBJ2-2	.	.	TRBV14	TGTGCCAGCAGCCAAGAGTTCACCGGGGAGCTGTTTTTT	CASSQEFTGELFF
TRBJ1-1	many	.	TRBV6-1	TGTGCCAGCGTCGGGGATACTGAAGCTTTCTTT	CASVGDTEAFF
TRBJ2-7	.	.	TRBV29-1	TGCAGCGTCACAGGGTCTTACGACGAGCAGTACTTC	CSVTGSYDEQYF
TRBJ1-1	.	.	TRBV20-1	TGCAGTGTCCCAACTAGGGAGAGGAGGTCAGCTTTCTTT	CSVPTRERRSAFF
TRBJ2-5	few	.	TRBV19	TGTGCCAGTAGTATTATTCGGCGAGAAGAGACCCAGTACTTC	CASSIIRREETQYF
TRBJ2-3	few	.	TRBV5-4	TGTGCCAGCAGCTTGACAACTTCGTTAGATACGCAGTATTTT	CASSLTTSLDTQYF
TRBJ2-2	.	.	TRBV28	TGTGCCAGCAGGGAGGGGGGGACGAGCAACACCGGGGAGCTGTTTTTT	CASREGGTSNTGELFF
TRBJ2-5	.	TRBD2	TRBV7-3	TGTGCCAGCAGCCGTCTAGCGGGATCTGAGACCCAGTACTTC	CASSRLAGSETQYF
TRBJ1-1	few	.	TRBV29-1	TGCAGCGGCGGACCGGAGGTCACTGAAGCTTTCTTT	CSGGPEVTEAFF
TRBJ1-5	.	TRBD1	TRBV28	TGTGCCAGCAGTCCTCCGGGACAGGGGCTAACGCCCCAGCATTTT	CASSPPGQGLTPQHF
TRBJ1-5	.	.	TRBV11-3	TGTGCCAGCAGCTTCAAGTGGCCTAGCAATCAGCCCCAGCATTTT	CASSFKWPSNQPQHF
TRBJ2-5	many	.	TRBV7-2	TGTGCCAGCAGCCAACCCATTCGCGAGACCCAGTACTTC	CASSQPIRETQYF
TRBJ2-2	many	.	TRBV28	TGTGCCAGCAGCCGAGGGGAGGACGGGGAGCTGTTTTTT	CASSRGEDGELFF
TRBJ2-2	.	TRBD1	TRBV5-1	TGCGCCAGCAGCGGGACAGTTTCGAACACCGGGGAGCTGTTTTTT	CASSGTVSNTGELFF
TRBJ1-2	many	.	TRBV12-3/TRBV12-4	TGTGCCAGCAGTTCTGACGCGTCCCCAGCCTACACCTTC	CASSSDASPAYTF
TRBJ2-4	few	.	TRBV18	TGTGCCAGCTCACCAAGTCGCGCAGGGCGAGACATTCAGTACTTC	CASSPSRAGRDIQYF
TRBJ2-7	.	.	TRBV7-3	TGTGCCAGCAGCTTAACGCCAGGGAGTTACTACGAGCAGTACTTC	CASSLTPGSYYEQYF
TRBJ1-1	.	.	TRBV28	TGTGCCACCACAACCGCCCGGAACACTGAAGCTTTCTTT	CATTTARNTEAFF
TRBJ1-5	many	.	TRBV12-3/TRBV12-4	TGTGCCAGCAGCCAAGATCAGCCCCAGCATTTT	CASSQDQPQHF
TRBJ1-2	few	.	TRBV14	TGTGCCAGCAGCCAAGGGCAGGGAGCTAACTATGGCTACACCTTC	CASSQGQGANYGYTF
TRBJ2-3	.	TRBD1	TRBV7-2	TGTGCCAGCAGAAGGACAGGGGAGAGCACACATACGCAGTATTTT	CASRRTGESTHTQYF
TRBJ2-3	.	TRBD2	TRBV20-1	TGCAGTGCAGAGGCGGCTAGCGGGGGGGCAACAGATACGCAGTATTTT	CSAEAASGGATDTQYF
TRBJ2-6	many	.	TRBV7-3	TGTGCCAGCAGTCCTCGACCTGGACCGAGCTCTGGGGCCAACGTCCTGACTTTC	CASSPRPGPSSGANVLTF
TRBJ2-5	many	.	TRBV7-2	TGTGCCAGCAGCCCCCCCCCCGGGCTCAAAGAGACCCAGTACTTC	CASSPPPGLKETQYF
TRBJ1-1	many	TRBD1	TRBV15	TGTGCCACCAGCAGAGATCGGACAGGGTGGACTGAAGCTTTCTTT	CATSRDRTGWTEAFF
TRBJ2-1	.	.	TRBV5-6	TGTGCCAGCAGCCACAGGCGGGCGGGTGAGCAGTTCTTC	CASSHRRAGEQFF
TRBJ2-6	.	TRBD2	TRBV7-9	TGTGCCAGCAGCTTAGCGGGGGGGATGACAGGGGCCAACGTCCTGACTTTC	CASSLAGGMTGANVLTF
TRBJ2-7	few	TRBD1	TRBV9	TGTGCCAGCAGCGTGACAGGGGAGCGAGGCGAGCAGTACTTC	CASSVTGERGEQYF
TRBJ1-1	many	.	TRBV14	TGTGCCAGCAGCCAAGGGGGTCTACCGGGATTCATGAACACTGAAGCTTTCTTT	CASSQGGLPGFMNTEAFF
TRBJ2-5	few	.	TRBV7-9	TGTGCCAGCAGCTATGTTGTGGGCAGCCAAGAGACCCAGTACTTC	CASSYVVGSQETQYF
TRBJ2-7	many	.	TRBV7-6	TGTGCCAGCAACTGGGGTGGTGGAACCTACGAGCAGTACTTC	CASNWGGGTYEQYF
TRBJ2-1	many	.	TRBV7-6	TGTGCCAGCAGCTTATATATCTACAATGAGCAGTTCTTC	CASSLYIYNEQFF
TRBJ2-7	many	TRBD1	TRBV6-5	TGTGCCAGCAGTAGAAACAGGGGAACCTACGAGCAGTACTTC	CASSRNRGTYEQYF
TRBJ2-3	many	TRBD2	TRBV19	TGTGCCAGTAGTATAGATATCCTAGCGGGGGGCACAGATACGCAGTATTTT	CASSIDILAGGTDTQYF
TRBJ2-5	few	.	TRBV18	TGTGCCAGCTCACCAGGGCCCCAAGAGACCCAGTACTTC	CASSPGPQETQYF
TRBJ2-7	many	.	TRBV7-9	TGTGCCAGCGCGAAGGGAGACACCAGTGAGCAGTACTTC	CASAKGDTSEQYF
TRBJ1-2	many	TRBD1	TRBV2	TGTGCCAGCGGGACAGGGAATACAAACTATGGCTACACCTTC	CASGTGNTNYGYTF
TRBJ2-2	.	TRBD1	TRBV4-3	TGCGCCAGCAGCCGAGAGACAGGGGTAACGCGAACGTCCGGGGAGCTGTTTTTT	CASSRETGVTRTSGELFF
TRBJ2-7	many	.	TRBV4-3	TGCGCCAGCAGCCAAGGGGGCAGCTACGAGCAGTACTTC	CASSQGGSYEQYF
TRBJ1-1	.	.	TRBV6-6	TGTGCCAGCAGGGAAAAATGGGCGAACACTGAAGCTTTCTTT	CASREKWANTEAFF
TRBJ1-4	many	.	TRBV4-3	TGCGCCAGCAGCCAAGGGGAAGTGAGGGAACTGAGTTTT	CASSQGEVRELSF
TRBJ2-6	many	TRBD1	TRBV7-2	TGTGCCAGCAGCCCGGGACAGGGGTTTTCCTCTGGGGCCAACGTCCTGACTTTC	CASSPGQGFSSGANVLTF
TRBJ2-1	many	TRBD2	TRBV28	TGTGCCAGCAGAGGGACTAGCAGACTAGTATCCTACAATGAGCAGTTCTTC	CASRGTSRLVSYNEQFF